The 22 T cell receptor beta chains presented below share a single source sample, sequenced in a study of blood T cell repertoires in COVID-19. Data came from immunoSEQ multiplex PCR; TCRdb stores just in-frame clones and leaves some out. There are about 110,000 clones in the sample; roughly two thirds occur only once, and approximately 0.9% lies in the top ten. Source material: peripheral blood. Receptors were obtained from a human donor with acute or convalescent COVID-19. The donor label of this sample is uncertain.

The chain recombines TRBV5-1 with TRBJ2-7; 10 bases are a match to TRBD1. This CDR3 has 15 residues. The ends lost 3 bases at V and 6 bases at J; junction bases unmatched: 9. CDR1 is SGHRS, CDR2 YFSETQ, per germline. The DNA for the CDR3 is TGCGCCAGCAGCTCCTGGGACAGGGGAGTAAGCGAGCAGTACTTC. As protein: CASSSWDRGVSEQYF.

The chain uses TRBV6-6 and TRBJ2-7; 8 bases fit TRBD2. This CDR3 has 12 residues. J lost 2 bases, V lost 10 bases, and 4 bases had no gene match. Germline CDR1 reads MNHNY; CDR2 reads SVGAGI (reference sequence). CDR3 in DNA: TGTGCCACAGGGACTAGGCCCTACGAGCAGTACTTC. The encoded protein is CATGTRPYEQYF.

The chain employs TRBV30 and TRBJ2-7; weak D call: TRBD2 (5 bases). The V end was cut by 4 bases, the J end by 0 bases, with 13 bases between. The CDR3 has 14 amino acids. The germline gives CDR1 GTSNPN, CDR2 SVGIG (reference sequence). Here the CDR3 reads CAWTWRGSSYEQYF. In DNA, the CDR3 is TGTGCCTGGACCTGGAGAGGGAGCTCCTACGAGCAGTACTTC. Full variable domain (rest looked up from reference TRBV30 and TRBJ2-7): SQTIHQWPATLVQPVGSPLSLECTVEGTSNPNLYWYRQAAGRGLQLLFYSVGIGQISSEVPQNLSASRPQDRQFILSSKKLLLSDSGFYLCAWTWRGSSYEQYFGPGTRLTVT.

The rearrangement uses TRBV6-5 and TRBJ1-5; 7 bases are a match to TRBD1. The V gene's germline CDR1 is MNHEY and CDR2 SVGAGI. The CDR3 covers 16 residues. Trimming took 0 bases from V and 0 from J; bases not matched to a gene: 2. CDR3 loop: CASSYSYRGSNQPQHF. CDR3 DNA sequence: TGTGCCAGCAGTTACTCCTACAGGGGTAGCAATCAGCCCCAGCATTTT.

The J gene is TRBJ1-3, the V gene TRBV19; D is perhaps TRBD1 (6 bases). The CDR3 is made up of 14 amino acids. Germline CDR1 LNHDA, CDR2 SQIVND (reference sequence). V was clipped by 4 bases and J by 3 bases, with 10 bases between them. The CDR3 loop reads CASSTRTVGNTIYF. In DNA, the CDR3 is TGTGCCAGTAGTACCCGGACAGTTGGAAACACCATATATTTT.

In nucleotides, the CDR3 is TGTGCCAGCAGTAAAGGCGGGACAGCAAGATTCGCTAACTATGGCTACACCTTC. This codes for CASSKGGTARFANYGYTF. The chain joins TRBV6-1 to TRBJ1-2, with TRBD1 matching 7 bases. The CDR3 totals 18 residues. J gave up 0 bases and V 5 bases, and 15 bases lay outside the gene matches. From germline, CDR1 is MNHNS and CDR2 SASEGT.

The rearrangement uses TRBV19 and TRBJ1-5; D may be TRBD1 (5 bases). This CDR3 comprises 14 residues. Trimming shortened V by 1 base and J by 2 bases, and 6 bases separated the two germline ends. Per germline, CDR1 LNHDA and CDR2 SQIVND (reference sequence). CDR3 nucleotides: TGTGCCAGTAGTATAGCGGGGGGCAATCAGCCCCAGCATTTT. It translates to CASSIAGGNQPQHF.

In its sample, this clone was seen once. J is TRBJ1-5 and V is TRBV28; TRBD1 aligns across 8 bases. This CDR3 spans 14 amino acids. The germline CDR1 and CDR2 sequences are MDHEN and SYDVKM. The J segment lost 6 bases and the V segment lost 6 bases, leaving 7 bases of the junction unmatched. CDR3 loop: CASRARGPPQPQHF. The CDR3 nucleotides read TGTGCCAGCAGGGCCAGGGGGCCCCCTCAGCCCCAGCATTTT.

This clone occurred once. This chain connects TRBV5-1 to TRBJ1-2; D is unclear. This CDR3 is 12 amino acids long. The V gene lost 3 bases and the J gene lost 7 bases, with 10 bases spanning the gap. Germline lookup yields CDR1 SGHRS and CDR2 YFSETQ. The CDR3 sequence: CASSSVSSGYTF. CDR3 DNA: TGCGCCAGCAGCTCAGTCTCTAGTGGCTACACCTTC.

The chain carries TRBV11-3 and TRBJ2-3; D ambiguous. The ends were cut back, 3 bases at V and 5 bases at J, with 9 bases in the middle. CDR1 is SGHNT, CDR2 YENEEA, per germline. The CDR3 sequence is 13 residues long. The CDR3, as DNA: TGTGCCAGCAGCTTCACAGTAGGAGATACGCAGTATTTT. Its translation is CASSFTVGDTQYF.

CDR3 sequence reads: CAWSVQWGQVPYEQYF. The DNA for the CDR3 is TGTGCCTGGAGTGTACAGTGGGGACAGGTTCCCTACGAGCAGTACTTC. The rearrangement uses TRBV30 and TRBJ2-7; TRBD1 matches 8 bases. CDR1 GTSNPN and CDR2 SVGIG come from the germline V gene (reference sequence). V was clipped by 0 bases and J by 2 bases; unmatched bases: 9. The CDR3 extends over 16 amino acids.

The chain couples TRBV21-1 to TRBJ2-2; the D call TRBD2 from the table was never checked on the DNA. TRBV21-1 is termed a pseudogene. This CDR3 spans 15 amino acids. The CDR3 here is CASSKAPRGLGELFF. Written as DNA, the CDR3 is TGTGCCAGCAGCAAAGCGCCTAGAGGGCTCGGGGAGCTGTTTTTT.

This sequence joins TRBV5-6 and TRBJ2-2; TRBD1 matches at 9 bases. The CDR3 is 15 residues long. Per germline, CDR1 SGHDT and CDR2 YYEEEE. Unmatched junction bases numbered 6, after V lost 4 bases and J lost 5 bases. The CDR3 region is CASSLPGQGTGELFF. CDR3 nucleotides: TGTGCCAGCAGCCTACCGGGACAGGGTACCGGGGAGCTGTTTTTT.

The V gene is TRBV11-2, the J gene TRBJ1-2; 8 bases map to TRBD1. The J segment lost 8 bases and the V segment lost 5 bases, leaving 13 bases of the junction unmatched. CDR3 length: 15 amino acids. Germline assignment: CDR1 SGHAT and CDR2 FQNNGV. The CDR3 nucleotides read TGTGCCAGCAGCCCGGGGGGACAGGCGGCTAGGGGCTACACCTTC. Encoded protein: CASSPGGQAARGYTF.

The genes are TRBV6-5 and TRBJ2-7, with D maybe TRBD1 (5 bases). This CDR3 has 12 residues. CDR1 and CDR2 from the germline V gene are MNHEY and SVGAGI. V gave up 6 bases and J gave up 4 bases, with 10 bases separating them. Written as DNA, the CDR3 is TGTGCCAGCAGAACAACAGGTTACGAGCAGTACTTC. Encoded protein: CASRTTGYEQYF.

The V call is TRBV3-1 (or the pseudogene TRBV3-2), the J call TRBJ2-1, with no clear D. Germline CDR1 LGHDT, CDR2 YNNKEL (reference sequence). The CDR3 loop spans 11 amino acids. The germline V and J ends were trimmed by 6 bases and 7 bases, with 7 bases remaining between them. The CDR3 bases are TGTGCCAGCAGTGCCGCGAATGAGCAGTTCTTC. Protein sequence: CASSAANEQFF.

The J gene is TRBJ1-2, the V gene TRBV18; D not certain. The length of the CDR3 is 14 residues. The V gene lost 3 bases and the J gene lost 1 base, with 9 bases spanning the gap. Germline loops: CDR1 KGHSH, CDR2 LQKENI. The CDR3 DNA follows: TGTGCCAGCTCACCCACCGGGGTTAACTATGGCTACACCTTC. Protein: CASSPTGVNYGYTF. Complete variable domain (other parts from reference TRBV18 and TRBJ1-2): NAGVMQNPRHLVRRRGQEARLRCSPMKGHSHVYWYRQLPEEGLKFMVYLQKENIIDESGMPKERFSAEFPKEGPSILRIQQVVRGDSAAYFCASSPTGVNYGYTFGSGTRLTVV.

This chain links TRBV2 with TRBJ2-2; D is possibly TRBD2 (6 bases). Germline V gene sequence: CDR1 SNHLY, CDR2 FYNNEI. The V end lost 6 bases, the J end lost 4 bases, and 9 bases lay between the germline ends. CDR3 length equals 13 residues. The CDR3, as DNA: TGTGCCAGCAGGGTGGAGGGCACCGGGGAGCTGTTTTTT. As protein: CASRVEGTGELFF. Looking up the rest from reference TRBV2 and TRBJ2-2 gives the full variable domain: EPEVTQTPSHQVTQMGQEVILRCVPISNHLYFYWYRQILGQKVEFLVSFYNNEISEKSEIFDDQFSVERPDGSNFTLKIRSTKLEDSAMYFCASRVEGTGELFFGEGSRLTVL.

The gene calls are TRBV19 and TRBJ2-3; 8 nucleotides match TRBD2. The CDR3 consists of 15 residues. CDR1 LNHDA and CDR2 SQIVND come from the germline V gene (reference sequence). The junction had 9 bases not matched to a gene; V was cut back by 6 bases and J by 4 bases. The chain's CDR3 is CASREPGGGPDTQYF. The CDR3 DNA sequence: TGTGCCAGTAGGGAACCGGGAGGGGGGCCAGATACGCAGTATTTT.

The chain links TRBV2 to TRBJ2-1; TRBD2 matches 7 bases. The CDR3 length is 14 residues. Looked up from germline, CDR1 is SNHLY and CDR2 is FYNNEI. Germline trimming cut 7 bases from V and 4 bases from J; bases unmatched to any gene: 7. This chain's CDR3 is CASNGRGGYNEQFF. The CDR3 nucleotides are TGTGCCAGCAATGGCCGGGGAGGGTACAATGAGCAGTTCTTC.

This clone occurred many times. This chain uses TRBV28 with TRBJ2-2; the D gene is possibly TRBD2 (5 bases). The CDR3 covers 15 residues. Germline V gives CDR1 MDHEN, CDR2 SYDVKM. V gave up 5 bases and J gave up 5 bases, with 15 bases separating them. The CDR3 DNA sequence: TGTGCCAGCAGTCTACCACGGGGAAGGACCGGGGAGCTGTTTTTT. Protein sequence: CASSLPRGRTGELFF.

CDR3 DNA: TGTGCCAGCAGTGAACCCTCCCGAGGAGGAGGGCGGCACTATGGCTACACCTTC. Translated: CASSEPSRGGGRHYGYTF. The chain recombines TRBV6-1 with TRBJ1-2; D gene ambiguous. The CDR3 contains 18 residues. The germline V gene encodes CDR1 MNHNS and CDR2 SASEGT. V was cut by 2 bases and J by 3 bases, with 22 bases left in between.